The 10 T cell receptor beta chains below come from one sample, sequenced in a study of blood T cell repertoires in COVID-19. Data came from immunoSEQ multiplex PCR; TCRdb stores just in-frame clones and leaves some out. The repertoire includes around 83,000 clones, 80% to 90% of them detected once, and 27% sits in the top ten. The sample taken for sequencing was peripheral blood. These receptors all come from a man over 45 with active or convalescent COVID-19.

This chain joins TRBV6-2 or TRBV6-3 and TRBJ2-7, with 7 bases identical to TRBD1. Germline lookup yields CDR1 MNHEY and CDR2 SVGEGT. V trimming: 2 bases; J trimming: 2 bases; junction bases outside the gene matches: 18. This CDR3 region has 19 residues. This chain's CDR3 is CASSYRIGLLGDRTYEQYF. The CDR3 coding sequence is TGTGCCAGCAGTTACCGAATAGGCCTTCTCGGGGACAGAACCTACGAGCAGTACTTC.

Remarks on this clone: The same CDR3 also results from other DNA sequences found in this sample. This chain connects TRBV5-1 to TRBJ1-3; 7 nucleotides match TRBD1. Per the germline V gene, CDR1 is SGHRS and CDR2 is YFSETQ. There are 15 residues in the CDR3. The trim removed 3 bases at V and 1 base at J, leaving 4 bases unmatched. This CDR3 is CASSSAGGSGNTIYF. In nucleotides, the CDR3 is TGCGCCAGCAGCTCCGCAGGGGGGTCTGGAAACACCATATATTTT.

The V and J genes are TRBV9 and TRBJ2-2; 9 positions match TRBD1. V gave up 1 base and J gave up 3 bases; unmatched junction bases: 1. CDR3 size: 15 residues. Germline CDR1 reads SGDLS; CDR2 reads YYNGEE. The chain's CDR3 is CASSVTGGHTGELFF. The CDR3 DNA follows: TGTGCCAGCAGCGTAACAGGGGGCCACACCGGGGAGCTGTTTTTT.

The gene calls are TRBV27 and TRBJ2-1, with 7 bases matching TRBD2. After removal of 5 bases from V and 5 bases from J, the junction contained 12 bases not matched to a gene. The germline V gene encodes CDR1 MNHEY and CDR2 SMNVEV (reference sequence). This CDR3 region has 16 residues. The CDR3: CASSPNYQRGNNEQFF. The CDR3 nucleotides are TGTGCCAGCAGTCCTAACTATCAGCGGGGCAACAATGAGCAGTTCTTC.

The rearrangement joins TRBV19 to TRBJ2-1; TRBD2 aligns across 7 bases. Per the germline V gene, CDR1 is LNHDA and CDR2 is SQIVND (reference sequence). With 2 bases clipped from V and 4 bases from J, the junction kept 8 bases outside the gene matches. This CDR3 is built from 16 residues. CDR3 residues: CASSILWSGDYNEQFF. The CDR3 DNA reads as TGTGCCAGTAGTATACTGTGGAGCGGGGATTACAATGAGCAGTTCTTC.

The chain joins TRBV18 to TRBJ2-3, with TRBD1 matching over 9 bases. The trim removed 5 bases at V and 1 base at J, leaving 7 bases unmatched. Germline assignment: CDR1 KGHSH and CDR2 LQKENI. The CDR3 is 16 amino acids. The CDR3 protein is CASSGRDRVGTDTQYF. CDR3 nucleotide sequence: TGTGCCAGCTCAGGCCGGGACAGGGTAGGCACAGATACGCAGTATTTT. Based on the CDR3 plus reference TRBV18 and TRBJ2-3, the full variable domain is NAGVMQNPRHLVRRRGQEARLRCSPMKGHSHVYWYRQLPEEGLKFMVYLQKENIIDESGMPKERFSAEFPKEGPSILRIQQVVRGDSAAYFCASSGRDRVGTDTQYFGPGTRLTVL.

CDR3 in DNA: TGTGCCAGCAGCCAAACAGGGGATCAGCCCCAGCATTTT. Translated: CASSQTGDQPQHF. The rearrangement uses TRBV9 and TRBJ1-5, with TRBD1 identical over 7 bases. This CDR3 is built from 13 residues. Trimming cost V 4 bases and J 5 bases; bases outside gene matches: 3. Germline V gene data show CDR1 as SGDLS and CDR2 as YYNGEE.

The chain employs TRBV6-2 or TRBV6-3 and TRBJ2-3, with 7 bases lining up with TRBD1. CDR3 length: 19 residues. The V gene's germline CDR1 is MNHEY and CDR2 SVGEGT. Unmatched junction bases numbered 18, after V lost 6 bases and J lost 0 bases. The CDR3 loop reads CASSRTGSTIPLSTDTQYF. CDR3 sequence (DNA): TGTGCCAGCAGCCGGACAGGTTCGACAATCCCGCTTAGCACAGATACGCAGTATTTT.

CDR3 nucleotide sequence: TGTGCCAGCAGCCAAGTGAACCGGCTTGGACTAGCGAGACACCCCGGGGAGCTGTTTTTT. It yields the protein CASSQVNRLGLARHPGELFF. The rearrangement links TRBV3-1 (or the pseudogene TRBV3-2) to TRBJ2-2; 9 bases match TRBD2. The CDR3 is 20 amino acids. Germline values: CDR1 LGHDT, CDR2 YNNKEL (reference sequence). V dropped 1 base and J dropped 6; count of bases not matched to a gene: 18.

In DNA, the CDR3 is TGTGCCAGCAGCATGGGGACTTACAATGAGCAGTTCTTC. Its translation: CASSMGTYNEQFF. The V gene is TRBV7-9, the J gene TRBJ2-1; TRBD2 is a possible D gene (6 bases). CDR3 length equals 13 residues. CDR1 is SEHNR and CDR2 is FQNEAQ in the germline V gene (reference sequence). V lost 5 bases and J 4 bases, leaving 9 bases between the germline ends.